The clone carrying this T cell receptor beta chain was detected a few times. Antigen specificity is unknown. TCRdb re-derived calls from the 5' RACE reads in MiXCR, one entry per CDR3 protein. This repertoire shows roughly 380,000 distinct CDR3 sequences, approximately 29% found once; its top ten account for about 13%. This record belongs to a study of T-cell memory formation after mild COVID-19. Across the whole study: Largely, the TCR clusters proved donor specific.

Findings and caveats of the study: Shrinking CD4+ clones were chiefly CM and EM; CD8+ ones were chiefly EMRA. There were some responding clones in pre-infection memory, which suggested that cross-reactive memory had joined.

The V segment lost 1 base and the J segment 4 bases; nucleotides outside the gene matches: 21. This CDR3 region has 20 residues. Germline V CDR1 and CDR2: LGHDT, YNNKEL (reference sequence). The specimen sequenced was PBMCs or a T cell subset sorted from them (not recorded which). The clonotype was recovered from an adult woman who had mild COVID-19 (a few samples of this study predate the infection). Cell type and time point are not known. This chain joins TRBV3-1 and TRBJ2-7; 8 nucleotides agree with TRBD2. CDR3 protein: CASSQASFSAAGTRRYEQYF. The CDR3 DNA reads TGTGCCAGCAGCCAAGCGTCTTTCTCGGCTGCCGGGACTAGAAGGTACGAGCAGTACTTC.